These T cell receptor beta chains were read from a single sample in a study of blood T cell repertoires in COVID-19. Profiled with immunoSEQ multiplex PCR; TCRdb holds only in-frame clones, not every one. There are 95,000 to 120,000 clones in the sample; 81% occur only once, and approximately 1.5% lies in the top ten. Material for sequencing was peripheral blood. The source is a man in his fifties or sixties with acute or convalescent COVID-19. Each CDR3 is given with its conserved first and last residue. A D gene is named only where the DNA matches it firmly. Clone size is given for some rows only: seen once, a few or many times, or a class if the clone is expanded.

len | j_gene | d_gene | abundance | v_gene | CDR3aa | CDR3nt
16 | TRBJ1-3 | TRBD1 | . | TRBV11-2 | CASSPWDRANGNTIYF | TGTGCCAGCAGCCCCTGGGACAGGGCAAATGGAAACACCATATATTTT
14 | TRBJ2-7 | . | . | TRBV5-1 | CASSLEAGYYEQYF | TGCGCCAGCAGCTTGGAAGCGGGTTACTACGAGCAGTACTTC
17 | TRBJ2-6 | . | . | TRBV18 | CASSPPNRDSGANVLTF | TGTGCCAGCTCACCACCGAACAGGGACTCTGGGGCCAACGTCCTGACTTTC
16 | TRBJ1-6 | TRBD1 | . | TRBV6-5 | CASSYGLTGGRSPLHF | TGTGCCAGCAGTTACGGGTTGACAGGGGGCCGATCACCCCTCCACTTT
12 | TRBJ1-1 | . | . | TRBV10-3 | CAISELNTEAFF | TGTGCCATCAGTGAATTAAACACTGAAGCTTTCTTT
15 | TRBJ2-1 | . | . | TRBV24-1 | CATATGVNLYNEQFF | TGTGCCACAGCAACAGGCGTCAATTTATACAATGAGCAGTTCTTC
14 | TRBJ1-1 | . | . | TRBV6-6 | CASRPDTGNTEAFF | TGTGCCAGCAGACCCGATACAGGGAACACTGAAGCTTTCTTT
15 | TRBJ1-1 | . | . | TRBV4-1 | CASRQQGRLNTEAFF | TGCGCCAGCAGACAGCAGGGGCGCCTAAACACTGAAGCTTTCTTT
15 | TRBJ1-6 | . | . | TRBV28 | CASTLPLQGASPLHF | TGTGCCAGCACCTTACCACTCCAGGGCGCTTCACCCCTCCACTTT
13 | TRBJ2-7 | TRBD1 | few | TRBV7-2 | CASSTGQIDEQYF | TGTGCCAGCAGCACGGGACAGATTGACGAGCAGTACTTC
15 | TRBJ1-4 | TRBD1 | . | TRBV28 | CASSQAGTGSEKLFF | TGTGCCAGCAGCCAGGCCGGGACAGGAAGTGAAAAACTGTTTTTT
15 | TRBJ2-2 | . | . | TRBV3-1/TRBV3-2 | CASTRRGANTGELFF | TGTGCCAGCACCCGACGGGGGGCAAACACCGGGGAGCTGTTTTTT
13 | TRBJ1-2 | . | . | TRBV27 | CASSLSANYGYTF | TGTGCCAGCAGTTTAAGCGCCAACTATGGCTACACCTTC
17 | TRBJ1-5 | TRBD1 | . | TRBV19 | CASSETQGDSSNQPQHF | TGTGCCAGTAGTGAGACTCAGGGGGATTCGAGCAATCAGCCCCAGCATTTT
14 | TRBJ2-3 | TRBD2 | . | TRBV5-1 | CASKTGGRIDTQYF | TGCGCCAGCAAGACGGGGGGGCGAATTGATACGCAGTATTTT
11 | TRBJ1-2 | . | . | TRBV12-3/TRBV12-4 | CASGQYYGYTF | TGTGCCAGCGGACAGTACTATGGCTACACCTTC
16 | TRBJ2-1 | TRBD2 | few | TRBV9 | CASSDVSGGRGNEQFF | TGTGCCAGCAGCGACGTTAGCGGGGGGCGCGGCAATGAGCAGTTCTTC
12 | TRBJ1-1 | . | . | TRBV5-1 | CASSLRGAEAFF | TGCGCCAGCAGCTTGCGGGGGGCTGAAGCTTTCTTT
20 | TRBJ2-1 | TRBD2 | . | TRBV28 | CASSLEEGTSGLGGGDEQFF | TGTGCCAGCAGTCTAGAGGAAGGGACTAGCGGGCTAGGGGGAGGGGATGAGCAGTTCTTC
13 | TRBJ1-4 | . | few | TRBV3-1/TRBV3-2 | CASSPSGIVKLFF | TGTGCCAGCAGCCCTTCGGGAATTGTGAAACTGTTTTTT
15 | TRBJ1-5 | TRBD1 | once | TRBV19 | CASSLRTGGRQPQHF | TGTGCCAGTAGTCTTCGGACAGGGGGACGTCAGCCCCAGCATTTT
11 | TRBJ1-1 | . | . | TRBV20-1 | CSASYRVEAFF | TGCAGTGCTTCGTACAGGGTTGAAGCTTTCTTT
15 | TRBJ2-1 | TRBD2 | . | TRBV19 | CASSRTSGVYNEQFF | TGTGCCAGTAGCCGGACTAGCGGGGTCTACAATGAGCAGTTCTTC
13 | TRBJ1-1 | . | . | TRBV5-4 | CASSRQTNTEAFF | TGTGCCAGCAGCCGACAGACAAACACTGAAGCTTTCTTT
18 | TRBJ2-7 | TRBD1 | . | TRBV18 | CASSQGTGDLTFSYEQYF | TGTGCCAGCTCACAAGGGACAGGGGATCTAACTTTTTCCTACGAGCAGTACTTC
12 | TRBJ1-1 | . | . | TRBV30 | CAWSAPSLEAFF | TGTGCCTGGAGTGCACCAAGCCTTGAAGCTTTCTTT
9 | TRBJ1-1 | . | . | TRBV7-3 | CAVRNEAFF | TGTGCCGTCAGGAACGAAGCTTTCTTT
19 | TRBJ2-1 | TRBD2 | . | TRBV9 | CASSEGLAGGSVSYNEQFF | TGTGCCAGCAGCGAGGGTCTGGCGGGGGGCTCCGTCTCCTACAATGAGCAGTTCTTC
13 | TRBJ2-7 | TRBD1 | . | TRBV3-1/TRBV3-2 | CASRQGPFYEQYF | TGTGCCAGCAGACAGGGGCCATTCTACGAGCAGTACTTC
15 | TRBJ1-4 | . | . | TRBV5-1 | CASSFQGSSNEKLFF | TGCGCCAGCTCATTTCAGGGGAGCTCTAATGAAAAACTGTTTTTT
16 | TRBJ1-6 | . | . | TRBV9 | CASSVSSGVYNSPLHF | TGTGCCAGCAGCGTGAGTTCCGGGGTTTATAATTCACCCCTCCACTTT
15 | TRBJ1-1 | TRBD1 | few | TRBV3-1/TRBV3-2 | CASSPPGTGKTEAFF | TGTGCCAGCAGCCCCCCTGGGACAGGGAAAACTGAAGCTTTCTTT
14 | TRBJ2-5 | TRBD2 | . | TRBV28 | CASRSAGVGETQYF | TGTGCCAGCAGATCAGCGGGGGTCGGAGAGACCCAGTACTTC
16 | TRBJ2-7 | . | . | TRBV15 | CATSAMGDTSSYEQYF | TGTGCCACCAGCGCCATGGGAGACACTAGCTCCTACGAGCAGTACTTC
15 | TRBJ2-2 | TRBD1 | . | TRBV5-1 | CASSLGQVDTGELFF | TGCGCCAGCAGCCTGGGACAGGTGGACACCGGGGAGCTGTTTTTT
15 | TRBJ1-3 | TRBD1 | . | TRBV7-6 | CASSIGTGSGNTIYF | TGTGCCAGCAGCATAGGGACAGGCTCTGGAAACACCATATATTTT
15 | TRBJ1-6 | TRBD1 | . | TRBV28 | CASSLSGTANSPLHF | TGTGCCAGCAGTTTGTCCGGGACAGCAAATTCACCCCTCCACTTT
13 | TRBJ1-6 | TRBD1 | few | TRBV11-3 | CASSDRDKSPLHF | TGTGCCAGCAGCGACAGGGACAAATCACCCCTCCACTTT
15 | TRBJ1-1 | . | . | TRBV18 | CASSPSGGWNTEAFF | TGTGCCAGCTCACCCTCCGGGGGATGGAACACTGAAGCTTTCTTT
15 | TRBJ1-5 | TRBD1 | . | TRBV5-1 | CASSWGQGDNQPQHF | TGCGCCAGCAGCTGGGGACAGGGGGATAATCAGCCCCAGCATTTT
11 | TRBJ1-1 | . | . | TRBV19 | CASRSGVWAFF | TGTGCCAGTAGATCGGGGGTGTGGGCTTTCTTT
13 | TRBJ1-5 | TRBD1 | . | TRBV6-5 | CASSPGGWQPQHF | TGTGCCAGCAGTCCAGGGGGCTGGCAGCCCCAGCATTTT
16 | TRBJ1-6 | . | . | TRBV28 | CASRPPTGHNNSPLHF | TGTGCCAGCAGACCCCCGACCGGACACAATAATTCACCCCTCCACTTT
14 | TRBJ1-2 | TRBD1 | . | TRBV19 | CASRDQGAAVGYTF | TGTGCCAGTAGGGACCAGGGGGCCGCCGTTGGCTACACCTTC
15 | TRBJ1-6 | TRBD1 | . | TRBV6-6 | CASSPGTVSGSPLHF | TGTGCCAGCAGTCCCGGGACAGTTAGTGGTTCACCCCTCCACTTT
14 | TRBJ1-2 | TRBD1 | . | TRBV14 | CASSRRQGAIGYTF | TGTGCCAGCAGCCGAAGACAGGGGGCGATTGGCTACACCTTC
15 | TRBJ1-2 | . | . | TRBV5-1 | CASSLAVGGRKDLTF | TGCGCCAGCAGCTTGGCGGTGGGGGGGCGCAAAGATCTCACCTTC
14 | TRBJ1-1 | . | . | TRBV30 | CAWSVDRQNTEAFF | TGTGCCTGGAGTGTAGACAGGCAGAACACTGAAGCTTTCTTT
16 | TRBJ1-1 | . | few | TRBV28 | CASSFLTGTVNTEAFF | TGTGCCAGCAGTTTCCTCACTGGGACTGTAAACACTGAAGCTTTCTTT
13 | TRBJ1-1 | . | . | TRBV7-2 | CASSQNWNTEAFF | TGTGCCAGCAGCCAAAACTGGAACACTGAAGCTTTCTTT
16 | TRBJ1-6 | . | . | TRBV7-2 | CASSFGRSLGDSPLHF | TGTGCCAGCAGCTTTGGACGGAGCCTCGGGGATTCACCCCTCCACTTT
13 | TRBJ1-2 | . | few | TRBV5-1 | CASSSDILYGYTF | TGCGCCAGCAGCTCCGACATCCTCTATGGCTACACCTTC